These 21 T cell receptor beta chains were all obtained from the same sample, sequenced in a study of T cells after yellow fever vaccination. MiXCR, applied by TCRdb to the 5' RACE reads, yields one record per CDR3 protein. Among about 73,000 distinct CDR3 sequences listed, approximately 7.5% were seen once. Sequencing used CD8+ T cells sorted from PBMCs, obtained on the day of the yellow fever booster vaccination. The receptor source for this set is a young man who received the YFV17D yellow fever vaccine.

CDR3 residues: CASSRTSGYYNEQFF. CDR3 coding DNA: TGTGCCAGCAGCAGAACTAGCGGATACTACAATGAGCAGTTCTTC. The V and J genes are TRBV5-6 and TRBJ2-1, with 8 bases fitting TRBD2. This CDR3 region has 15 residues. Germline CDR1 is SGHDT and CDR2 is YYEEEE. J lost 3 bases, V lost 4 bases, and 6 bases had no gene match.

The sample holds many counts of this clonotype. This chain links TRBV5-1 with TRBJ2-1; 9 positions match TRBD1. Germline V CDR1 and CDR2: SGHRS, YFSETQ. With 7 bases clipped from V and 7 bases from J, the junction kept 6 bases outside the gene matches. The CDR3 sequence is 13 residues long. CDR3 in amino acids: CASRQGGENEQFF. DNA for the CDR3: TGCGCCAGCCGACAGGGGGGGGAAAATGAGCAGTTCTTC.

The V call is TRBV15, the J call TRBJ2-7; D might be TRBD2 (6 bases). Trimming removed 4 bases at V and 2 bases at J, with 12 bases between. The CDR3 is made up of 14 amino acids. Looked up from germline, CDR1 is LNHNV and CDR2 is YYDKDF (reference sequence). The CDR3 sequence is CATSTASAAYEQYF. The CDR3 nucleotides read TGTGCCACCAGCACGGCTAGCGCGGCCTACGAGCAGTACTTC.

This clonotype was picked up many times. The rearrangement uses TRBV29-1 and TRBJ2-2; 7 nucleotides agree with TRBD1. CDR1 SQVTM and CDR2 ANQGSEA come from the germline V gene. J gave up 1 base and V 7 bases, and 6 bases lay outside the gene matches. The CDR3 sequence is 14 residues long. The CDR3 loop reads CSALQGMNTGELFF. The CDR3 coding sequence is TGCAGCGCCTTACAGGGGATGAACACCGGGGAGCTGTTTTTT.

This clonotype was counted between two and nine times. The chain combines TRBV4-3 with TRBJ2-3; either TRBD1 or TRBD2 may fit D (5 bases each). This CDR3 has 15 amino acids. Trimming cost V 1 base and J 4 bases, with 12 bases left between them. Germline V CDR1 and CDR2: LGHNA, YSLEER. CDR3 protein: CASSQVGAGADTQYF. In nucleotides, the CDR3 is TGCGCCAGCAGCCAAGTCGGGGCTGGGGCAGATACGCAGTATTTT.

The genes are TRBV12-3 or TRBV12-4 and TRBJ2-5; 8 bases are shared with TRBD2. The CDR3 totals 14 residues. V lost 3 bases, J lost 5 bases, and 5 bases stayed unmatched. CDR3 residues: CASSFERERETQYF. The CDR3 DNA reads TGTGCCAGCAGTTTTGAGCGGGAGAGGGAGACCCAGTACTTC.

This clonotype was counted many times. The chain uses TRBV29-1 and TRBJ1-2; D is undetermined. CDR3 length: 11 amino acids. Germline V gene data show CDR1 as SQVTM and CDR2 as ANQGSEA. Trimming shortened V by 4 bases and J by 8 bases, and 11 bases separated the two germline ends. CDR3 in DNA: TGCAGCGTTGTAGGAGGGAACGGCTACACCTTC. Its translation: CSVVGGNGYTF.

This clonotype has at least ten counts. The V and J genes are TRBV20-1 and TRBJ2-3, with D perhaps matching TRBD1 or TRBD2 (5 bases each). The germline V and J ends were trimmed by 2 bases and 5 bases, with 20 bases remaining between them. This CDR3 contains 16 residues. CDR1 and CDR2 from the germline V gene are DFQATT and SNEGSKA (reference sequence). The CDR3 DNA reads as TGCAGTGCTAGACCATGGGACCCAACTCGGGGAGATACGCAGTATTTT. Translating gives CSARPWDPTRGDTQYF.

The rearrangement uses TRBV20-1 and TRBJ2-7, with 8 bases that match TRBD1. V was clipped by 0 bases and J by 2 bases; unmatched bases: 3. The germline gives CDR1 DFQATT, CDR2 SNEGSKA (reference sequence). The CDR3 runs 14 residues. CDR3 sequence reads: CSARDLQGAYEQYF. The CDR3 DNA follows: TGCAGTGCTAGAGACCTACAGGGGGCCTACGAGCAGTACTTC.

This clonotype was observed a few times. This chain joins TRBV10-2 and TRBJ2-3, with 10 bases that match TRBD2. The CDR3 contains 14 residues. J lost 6 bases, V lost 3 bases, and 3 bases had no gene match. Germline values: CDR1 WSHSY, CDR2 SAAADI. The CDR3 DNA reads as TGCGCCAGCAGTGACCTAGCGGGGGAGGATACGCAGTATTTT. This codes for CASSDLAGEDTQYF.

This clonotype appeared many times. This chain joins TRBV19 and TRBJ2-2; either TRBD1 or TRBD2 may fit D (5 bases each). The germline gives CDR1 LNHDA, CDR2 SQIVND (reference sequence). The CDR3 sequence is 16 residues long. Trimming stripped 6 bases from V and 0 bases from J, with 14 bases between. CDR3 DNA: TGTGCCAGTAGCCCCACACGGGACGCGAACACCGGGGAGCTGTTTTTT. It yields the protein CASSPTRDANTGELFF.

The chain has TRBV11-2 and TRBJ2-3, with a possible D match to TRBD1 (5 bases). The V gene lost 5 bases and the J gene lost 7 bases, with 16 bases spanning the gap. Germline-derived CDR1 and CDR2 are SGHAT and FQNNGV. This CDR3 is built from 14 residues. In DNA, the CDR3 is TGTGCCAGCAGCGGCAAGGGGCAACGGAATACGCAGTATTTT. It is translated as CASSGKGQRNTQYF.

This clonotype has more than one count but fewer than ten. This chain uses TRBV29-1 with TRBJ2-6, with unresolved D. Per the germline V gene, CDR1 is SQVTM and CDR2 is ANQGSEA. CDR3 length: 14 residues. V gave up 3 bases and J gave up 0 bases, with 6 bases separating them. CDR3 nucleotides: TGCAGCGTTGAGTCACCCTCTGGGGCCAACGTCCTGACTTTC. This gives the protein CSVESPSGANVLTF.

V gene TRBV20-1 combines with J gene TRBJ2-1; 12 bases agree with TRBD2. The length of the CDR3 is 15 residues. The germline CDR1 and CDR2 sequences are DFQATT and SNEGSKA (reference sequence). J gave up 12 bases and V 3 bases, and 12 bases lay outside the gene matches. CDR3 sequence (DNA): TGCAGTGCTAGGTCTGAGACTAGCGGGAGCTTTCGGCAGTTCTTC. This encodes CSARSETSGSFRQFF.

The CDR3 loop is CSARDTAGTVLLEQYF. In DNA form, the CDR3 reads TGCAGTGCTAGAGACACAGCGGGGACAGTGCTTCTCGAGCAGTACTTC. The V call is TRBV20-1, the J call TRBJ2-7; TRBD1 or TRBD2 may be the D gene (7 bases each). Germline-derived CDR1 and CDR2 are DFQATT and SNEGSKA (reference sequence). V dropped 0 bases and J dropped 6 bases, with 21 bases sitting between them. The CDR3 is 16 residues long.

J is TRBJ2-3 and V is TRBV29-1; 11 nucleotides align to TRBD1. This CDR3 spans 17 amino acids. J gave up 2 bases and V 7 bases, and 14 bases lay outside the gene matches. Germline V gene lookup returns CDR1 SQVTM and CDR2 ANQGSEA. The DNA for the CDR3 is TGCAGCGCCCGAGGACAGGGGGCGTCGTGGAACACAGATACGCAGTATTTT. Protein sequence: CSARGQGASWNTDTQYF.

This clonotype has a count of ten or more. The chain joins TRBV14 to TRBJ2-5; 8 bases map to TRBD2. CDR3 length equals 17 residues. Germline lookup yields CDR1 SGHDN and CDR2 FVKESK. The V and J ends lost 0 bases and 1 base, in that order; junction bases with no gene match: 7. The CDR3 here is CASSQDGRVHFQETQYF. The CDR3 DNA follows: TGTGCCAGCAGCCAAGACGGGAGGGTCCACTTCCAAGAGACCCAGTACTTC.

This chain connects TRBV10-3 to TRBJ2-2; D may correspond to TRBD1 or TRBD2 (5 bases each). Germline V gene sequence: CDR1 ENHRY, CDR2 SYGVKD. The CDR3 contains 16 residues. Trimming pared 3 bases from V and 3 bases from J, leaving 14 bases between. The CDR3 spells CAISDTGRGDTGELFF. The CDR3 region has the DNA TGTGCCATCAGTGATACTGGGAGAGGGGACACCGGGGAGCTGTTTTTT.

This rearrangement joins TRBV11-2 to TRBJ2-3; no firm D call. V was trimmed by 6 bases and J by 5 bases, leaving 12 bases between them. The length of the CDR3 is 13 residues. The germline gives CDR1 SGHAT, CDR2 FQNNGV. CDR3 region: CASRPIEVDTQYF. The CDR3 DNA is TGTGCCAGCAGGCCGATCGAGGTAGATACGCAGTATTTT.

The gene calls are TRBV7-9 and TRBJ1-1, with 9 bases fitting TRBD1. V shed 5 bases, J shed 0 bases, and the junction held 4 bases outside the gene matches. CDR3 size: 15 residues. Germline V CDR1 and CDR2: SEHNR, FQNEAQ (reference sequence). The CDR3 DNA follows: TGTGCCAGCAGCCACAGGGGGCGGATGAACACTGAAGCTTTCTTT. Its translation: CASSHRGRMNTEAFF.

The CDR3 nucleotides read TGTGCCAGCAGTTCTCCCGGAGACAATGAGCAGTTCTTC. This sequence encodes CASSSPGDNEQFF. The rearrangement joins TRBV28 to TRBJ2-1; D ambiguous. Trimming took 4 bases from V and 5 from J, leaving 9 bases between them. CDR1 MDHEN and CDR2 SYDVKM come from the germline V gene. The CDR3 loop spans 13 amino acids. Complete variable domain (other parts from reference TRBV28 and TRBJ2-1): DVKVTQSSRYLVKRTGEKVFLECVQDMDHENMFWYRQDPGLGLRLIYFSYDVKMKEKGDIPEGYSVSREKKERFSLILESASTNQTSMYLCASSSPGDNEQFFGPGTRLTVL.